This T cell receptor beta chain comes out of a study of blood T cell repertoires in COVID-19. TCRdb keeps only in-frame clones here, not all; method: immunoSEQ multiplex PCR. The sample holds about 250,000 clones, more than 75% seen once. The ends lost 9 bases at V and 6 bases at J; junction bases unmatched: 9. Germline CDR1 KGHDR, CDR2 SFDVKD. The CDR3 is 13 residues long. The material sequenced was PBMCs or T cells enriched from blood (not recorded which). The genes are TRBV24-1 and TRBJ2-7; the match to TRBD1 covers 8 bases. The TCR originated in a woman between 45 and 60 years old who had been exposed to COVID-19. In DNA, the CDR3 is TGTGCCACCTCCAGGGGGCAAAAGGGCGAGCAGTACTTC. Protein sequence: CATSRGQKGEQYF.